This passage covers 4 T cell receptor beta chains from one sample sequenced in a study of CD8+CD57+ T cells in acquired aplastic anemia. TCR beta VDJ and CDR3 profiling used genomic DNA as template. Via MiXCR, TCRdb re-called the reads, giving one row per CDR3 protein. The sample has about 180,000 distinct CDR3 sequences, approximately 45% seen once. Sequenced input: sorted CD4+, CD8+, or CD8+CD57+ T cells (not recorded which) from PBMCs. These receptors originate from a human donor in good health.

This clonotype was seen ten or more times. The CDR3 reads CATSREGRGLSYNEQFF. CDR3 coding DNA: TGTGCCACCAGCAGAGAGGGGAGGGGCCTATCCTACAATGAGCAGTTCTTC. V is TRBV15 and J is TRBJ2-1; 7 bases agree with TRBD2. This CDR3 has 17 amino acids. V shed 0 bases, J shed 1 base, and the junction held 6 bases outside the gene matches. Germline V gene lookup returns CDR1 LNHNV and CDR2 YYDKDF (reference sequence).

This clonotype was counted only a few times. The J gene is TRBJ2-1, the V gene TRBV6-2 or TRBV6-3, with 11 nucleotides matching TRBD2. Germline CDR1 reads MNHEY; CDR2 reads SVGEGT. The length of the CDR3 is 19 residues. V shed 0 bases and J 4 bases; nucleotides not matched to a gene: 11. This CDR3 is CASSYSLGSGRAGYNEQFF. CDR3 bases: TGTGCCAGCAGTTACTCATTGGGTAGCGGGAGGGCCGGTTACAATGAGCAGTTCTTC.

This clonotype was seen only a few times. The V gene is TRBV24-1, the J gene TRBJ2-3; D perhaps matches TRBD1 (6 bases). The CDR3 is 14 residues long. Trimming left V 9 bases short and J 4 bases short, with 16 bases between. CDR1 and CDR2 (germline): KGHDR, SFDVKD. DNA of the CDR3: TGTGCCACCCCGACAGGCCCTTGCCCAGATACGCAGTATTTT. This encodes CATPTGPCPDTQYF.

This clonotype was detected ten times or more. J is TRBJ2-1 and V is TRBV20-1, with a weak D call TRBD2 (5 bases). Deletions cut 6 bases from V and 3 bases from J, with 12 bases between. The CDR3 covers 13 residues. Germline values: CDR1 DFQATT, CDR2 SNEGSKA (reference sequence). The CDR3 bases are TGCAGTGCAGGAGGTTCCCTCTACAATGAGCAGTTCTTC. As protein: CSAGGSLYNEQFF.